These 30 T cell receptor beta chains originate from one sample sequenced in a study of sequential checkpoint blockade in melanoma (dated by TCRdb to between 2017 and 2020). Interpreted using the paper, the treatment or condition label stands for: randomized to nivolumab then ipilimumab (arm A) or the reverse (arm B). Library preparation was by the immunoSEQ multiplex PCR assay. TCRdb limited this immuneACCESS table to in-frame rearrangements with V and J called. A share of clones is missing; checked studies link under half to unresolved V genes, and the rest is unexplained. This sample comprises about 5,500 clones, about two fifths of them detected only once. The ten largest clones represent approximately 8.6% of the sample. The sequencing here drew on tumor tissue (inferred from file names), taken from a patient given nivolumab and ipilimumab in sequence. All receptors come from a human donor with melanoma.

V is TRBV19 and J is TRBJ1-5; TRBD1 might be the D (5 bases). CDR1 LNHDA and CDR2 SQIVND come from the germline V gene (reference sequence). The CDR3 runs 14 residues. V dropped 6 bases and J dropped 3 bases, with 12 bases sitting between them. The CDR3: CASRPRGLNQPQHF. The CDR3 nucleotides read TGTGCCAGTAGACCCCGGGGCCTCAATCAGCCCCAGCATTTT.

By frequency in the sample, this clone is medium-sized (0.01 to 0.1%). The rearrangement links TRBV6-8 to TRBJ2-1, with D possibly called TRBD1 or TRBD2 (5 bases each). This CDR3 region has 16 residues. With 4 bases removed from V and 7 bases from J, the gap between germline ends came to 20 bases. Germline CDR1 reads MNHGY; CDR2 reads SAAAGT. The DNA for the CDR3 is TGTGCCAGCAGTTCCAACAGGTCTGGACTTGTAAATGAGCAGTTCTTC. Amino acid sequence: CASSSNRSGLVNEQFF.

This clone was observed a few times. The chain links TRBV9 to TRBJ2-7, with TRBD2 identical over 14 bases. CDR3 length: 17 amino acids. The V gene's germline CDR1 is SGDLS and CDR2 YYNGEE. Trimming took 0 bases from V and 2 from J; bases not matched to a gene: 4. CDR3 DNA sequence: TGTGCCAGCAGCGTAGCTGGACTAGCGGGAGGACCCTACGAGCAGTACTTC. Translating gives CASSVAGLAGGPYEQYF.

This clone was detected a few times. The chain couples TRBV18 to TRBJ2-3; D not resolved. V lost 3 bases to trimming and J lost 2 bases, with 3 bases between them. CDR1 is KGHSH and CDR2 is LQKENI in the germline V gene. This CDR3 is 12 amino acids long. CDR3 in amino acids: CASSPYTDTQYF. The CDR3 DNA reads TGTGCCAGCTCACCCTACACAGATACGCAGTATTTT.

This sequence joins TRBV10-1 and TRBJ2-5, with 11 bases lining up with TRBD2. Per germline, CDR1 WNHNN and CDR2 SYGVQD (reference sequence). Trimming took 7 bases from V and 1 from J; bases not matched to a gene: 2. The CDR3 runs to 14 residues. CDR3 nucleotide sequence: TGCGCCAGCATAGCGGGAGGGACCCAAGAGACCCAGTACTTC. Protein sequence: CASIAGGTQETQYF.

This clone has just a few counts. The CDR3 protein is CAGGTSDTGELFF. DNA of the CDR3: TGTGCCGGCGGGACTAGCGACACCGGGGAGCTGTTTTTT. The chain uses TRBV10-3 and TRBJ2-2, with 10 bases fitting TRBD2. The germline V gene encodes CDR1 ENHRY and CDR2 SYGVKD. Trimming at V came to 11 bases and at J to 3 bases, leaving 3 bases not matched to a gene. The CDR3 totals 13 residues.

This clone was seen only a few times. The rearrangement uses TRBV2 and TRBJ2-3, with TRBD2 matching over 8 bases. CDR3 size: 17 residues. V was clipped by 8 bases and J by 6 bases; unmatched bases: 19. Germline CDR1 and CDR2: SNHLY and FYNNEI. DNA for the CDR3: TGTGCCAGCGCGATTGCGGGAGGAGTTGTTGGTAGGGATACGCAGTATTTT. This sequence encodes CASAIAGGVVGRDTQYF. Combining the CDR3 with reference TRBV2 and TRBJ2-3 gives the whole variable domain EPEVTQTPSHQVTQMGQEVILRCVPISNHLYFYWYRQILGQKVEFLVSFYNNEISEKSEIFDDQFSVERPDGSNFTLKIRSTKLEDSAMYFCASAIAGGVVGRDTQYFGPGTRLTVL.

The chain joins TRBV18 to TRBJ2-7; TRBD2 agrees at 7 bases. The CDR3 is made up of 12 amino acids. CDR1 and CDR2 (germline): KGHSH, LQKENI. V was pared by 5 bases and J by 6 bases, with 4 bases of the junction left unmatched. The CDR3, as DNA: TGTGCCAGCTCAGGACTAGTCTCCGAGCAGTACTTC. As protein: CASSGLVSEQYF.

This clone was counted only a few times. The V gene is TRBV7-7, the J gene TRBJ1-4, with D possibly being TRBD1 (6 bases). Germline-derived CDR1 and CDR2 are SSHAT and FNYEAQ (reference sequence). This CDR3 comprises 18 residues. V shed 2 bases and J shed 0 bases, with 16 bases lying between them. The CDR3 spells CASSLLTGSFTTNEKLFF. For the CDR3, the DNA is TGTGCCAGCAGCTTATTGACAGGATCCTTCACAACTAATGAAAAACTGTTTTTT.

V gene TRBV28 combines with J gene TRBJ1-4; 8 bases are a match to TRBD1. CDR3 length: 14 amino acids. Germline V lookup: CDR1 MDHEN, CDR2 SYDVKM. The V segment lost 6 bases and the J segment 7 bases; nucleotides outside the gene matches: 7. CDR3 in amino acids: CASRSGTGIEKLFF. In DNA form, the CDR3 reads TGTGCCAGCAGGTCCGGGACAGGTATTGAAAAACTGTTTTTT.

This clone has just one count. The gene calls are TRBV11-3 and TRBJ1-5; D is uncertain. CDR3 length: 15 residues. Looked up from germline, CDR1 is SGHNT and CDR2 is YENEEA. V was pared by 5 bases and J by 0 bases, with 11 bases between. CDR3 amino acids: CASSKSANSNQPQHF. CDR3 in DNA: TGTGCCAGCAGCAAGTCAGCAAATAGCAATCAGCCCCAGCATTTT.

The chain links TRBV5-1 to TRBJ2-7, with 12 bases identical to TRBD2. The CDR3 totals 16 residues. Germline CDR1 is SGHRS and CDR2 is YFSETQ. With 2 bases clipped from V and 4 bases from J, the junction kept 7 bases outside the gene matches. CDR3: CASSFLAGGKFYEQYF. CDR3 nucleotide sequence: TGCGCCAGCAGCTTTCTAGCGGGAGGGAAATTTTACGAGCAGTACTTC.

The chain is built from TRBV29-1 and TRBJ2-5; TRBD1 matches 8 bases. The CDR3 contains 12 residues. V gave up 8 bases and J gave up 5 bases; unmatched junction bases: 7. CDR1 SQVTM and CDR2 ANQGSEA come from the germline V gene. The CDR3 DNA sequence: TGCAGCACTCGGACAGGGCGGGAGACCCAGTACTTC. Translated, it gives CSTRTGRETQYF.

The J gene is TRBJ2-5, the V gene TRBV29-1, with D tentatively TRBD1 or TRBD2 (6 bases each). Germline lookup yields CDR1 SQVTM and CDR2 ANQGSEA. The V gene lost 7 bases and the J gene lost 0 bases, with 12 bases spanning the gap. This CDR3 has 13 residues. CDR3: CSGGGQYQETQYF. As DNA, the CDR3 is TGCAGCGGGGGAGGACAGTACCAAGAGACCCAGTACTTC.

The J gene is TRBJ2-1, the V gene TRBV11-3; the match to TRBD2 covers 7 bases. V shed 2 bases, J shed 0 bases, and the junction held 7 bases outside the gene matches. Per the germline V gene, CDR1 is SGHNT and CDR2 is YENEEA. This CDR3 is 17 amino acids long. The CDR3 nucleotides read TGTGCCAGCAGCTTACGAGACGGCGGGAGCTCCTACAATGAGCAGTTCTTC. Translated, it gives CASSLRDGGSSYNEQFF.

A few counts support this clone. The gene calls are TRBV7-7 and TRBJ1-1; 7 bases agree with TRBD1. Germline values: CDR1 SSHAT, CDR2 FNYEAQ (reference sequence). The V segment lost 8 bases and the J segment 0 bases; nucleotides outside the gene matches: 6. The CDR3 has 14 amino acids. The CDR3, as DNA: TGTGCCAGCGTAGGGGGCCCAATGAACACTGAAGCTTTCTTT. Encoded protein: CASVGGPMNTEAFF.

By sample share, this clone is large (0.1 to 1%). The chain joins TRBV28 to TRBJ1-2; no definite D call. Between the trimmed V and J ends, which lost 7 bases and 0 bases, there was a span of 6 bases. Germline CDR1 and CDR2: MDHEN and SYDVKM. The CDR3 runs to 12 residues. CDR3 bases: TGTGCCAGCAAGGGATCTAACTATGGCTACACCTTC. Protein sequence: CASKGSNYGYTF.

The genes are TRBV18 and TRBJ2-7, with 7 bases lining up with TRBD1. J was trimmed by 10 bases and V by 0 bases; bases with no gene match: 9. The CDR3 extends over 14 amino acids. Germline-derived CDR1 and CDR2 are KGHSH and LQKENI. This CDR3 reads CASSPPGQQAFQYF. The CDR3 DNA sequence: TGTGCCAGCTCACCACCGGGACAGCAGGCTTTCCAGTACTTC.

Within the sample, this clone is medium-sized. V gene TRBV14 combines with J gene TRBJ1-3, with 10 bases lining up with TRBD1. Germline loops: CDR1 SGHDN, CDR2 FVKESK. The CDR3 sequence is 17 residues long. The V segment lost 2 bases and the J segment 4 bases; nucleotides outside the gene matches: 8. The CDR3 spells CASSQSRDRGEGNTIYF. CDR3 DNA sequence: TGTGCCAGCAGCCAATCCCGGGACAGGGGCGAAGGAAACACCATATATTTT. The full variable domain, in which reference TRBV14 and TRBJ1-3 provide the parts outside the CDR3, is EAGVTQFPSHSVIEKGQTVTLRCDPISGHDNLYWYRRVMGKEIKFLLHFVKESKQDESGMPNNRFLAERTGGTYSTLKVQPAELEDSGVYFCASSQSRDRGEGNTIYFGEGSWLTVV.

This clone showed up just a few times. This sequence joins TRBV29-1 and TRBJ2-7; 9 nucleotides align to TRBD1. This CDR3 comprises 13 residues. Germline V gives CDR1 SQVTM, CDR2 ANQGSEA. Trimming removed 7 bases from V and 4 bases from J; junction bases left unmatched: 8. Here the CDR3 DNA reads TGCAGCGCCTGGGACAGGGTTTCTTACGAGCAGTACTTC. Translation gives CSAWDRVSYEQYF.

By frequency in the sample, this clone is medium-sized (0.01 to 0.1%). The chain uses TRBV6-8 and TRBJ1-4, with D perhaps matching TRBD1 (5 bases). The V gene's germline CDR1 is MNHGY and CDR2 SAAAGT. V was trimmed by 7 bases and J by 6 bases, leaving 15 bases between them. CDR3 size: 14 residues. In DNA, the CDR3 is TGTGCCAGCACGTTAGACTGGGGGGATGAAAAACTGTTTTTT. Its protein is CASTLDWGDEKLFF.

The chain joins TRBV19 to TRBJ2-3; 10 bases align to TRBD2. The CDR3 has 16 residues. V lost 11 bases, J lost 4 bases, and 15 bases stayed unmatched. Germline V CDR1 and CDR2: LNHDA, SQIVND (reference sequence). The CDR3 coding sequence is TGTGCCGTGGCGGAAAGCGGGAGGGCCATCTCAGATACGCAGTATTTT. Its protein product is CAVAESGRAISDTQYF.

Notes on this clone: Its ends do not fully match the called genes, so a read error is possible. The chain uses TRBV6-8 and TRBJ2-1, with 14 bases fitting TRBD2. The CDR3 has 17 amino acids. CDR1 MNHGY and CDR2 SAAAGT come from the germline V gene. CDR3 coding DNA: TGTGCCATCAGTGGACGCGGGACTAGCGGGAGTTTCAATGAGCAGTTCTTC. It codes for CAISGRGTSGSFNEQFF.

By frequency in the sample, this clone is medium-sized. The gene calls are TRBV4-1 and TRBJ1-5; TRBD1 matches at 9 bases. Germline trimming cut 2 bases from V and 4 bases from J; bases unmatched to any gene: 3. The CDR3 has 15 residues. Germline V gives CDR1 MGHRA, CDR2 YSYEKL. CDR3 in amino acids: CASSQTGTGNQPQHF. CDR3 in DNA: TGCGCCAGCAGCCAAACCGGGACAGGGAATCAGCCCCAGCATTTT.

This clone appeared once. The chain recombines TRBV28 with TRBJ1-1, with D maybe TRBD1 (5 bases). The CDR3 is made up of 16 amino acids. Per germline, CDR1 MDHEN and CDR2 SYDVKM. Trimming cost V 3 bases and J 4 bases, with 18 bases left between them. CDR3 protein: CASSLGRATGGTEAFF. The CDR3 nucleotides are TGTGCCAGCAGTTTGGGGCGGGCCACCGGGGGCACTGAAGCTTTCTTT.

The chain is built from TRBV11-3 and TRBJ2-3, with 11 bases lining up with TRBD2. The CDR3 runs to 16 residues. The trim removed 3 bases at V and 5 bases at J, leaving 7 bases unmatched. Germline CDR1 reads SGHNT; CDR2 reads YENEEA. CDR3 sequence: CASSFGLAGGLDTQYF. The CDR3 nucleotides read TGTGCCAGCAGCTTCGGTCTAGCGGGGGGACTAGATACGCAGTATTTT.

V is TRBV28 and J is TRBJ1-1; 7 bases fit TRBD1. The CDR3 totals 14 residues. The V gene end was trimmed by 5 bases and the J gene end by 5 bases; junction bases not matched to a gene: 8. Germline loops: CDR1 MDHEN, CDR2 SYDVKM. This CDR3 reads CASSDRVWGTEAFF. Written as DNA, the CDR3 is TGTGCCAGCAGTGACAGGGTGTGGGGAACTGAAGCTTTCTTT.

This chain connects TRBV23-1 to TRBJ2-3; no clear D. TRBV23-1 carries the ORF label, with uncertain function. The V gene lost 6 bases and the J gene lost 4 bases, with 11 bases spanning the gap. The CDR3 sequence is 13 residues long. The DNA of the CDR3 is TGCGCCAGCAGCTTGGGGTGGGCAGATACGCAGTATTTT. Translation: CASSLGWADTQYF.

This rearrangement joins TRBV5-1 to TRBJ1-2, with 7 bases aligning to TRBD1. Germline CDR1 is SGHRS and CDR2 is YFSETQ. V lost 2 bases, J lost 0 bases, and 1 base stayed unmatched. The CDR3 extends over 14 amino acids. For the CDR3, the DNA is TGCGCCAGCAGCTTAGGGACAGCTAACTATGGCTACACCTTC. Its translation is CASSLGTANYGYTF.

There are a few counts of this clone. The V and J genes are TRBV28 and TRBJ1-2; D uncertain. The CDR3 has 15 amino acids. The V and J ends lost 8 bases and 2 bases respectively, with 18 bases between them. Germline CDR1 is MDHEN and CDR2 is SYDVKM. This chain's CDR3 is CASRGFEQANYGYTF. CDR3 DNA sequence: TGTGCCAGCCGAGGATTTGAGCAGGCCAACTATGGCTACACCTTC.